This T cell receptor (beta chain) was sequenced for a study of T cell responses to AZD1222 COVID-19 vaccine. The sample holds one count of this clone. Produced via immunoSEQ multiplex PCR; TCRdb's table is partial and in-frame only. The sample contains approximately 130,000 clones, roughly 93% of which appear only once. The ends were cut back, 11 bases at V and 11 bases at J, with 30 bases in the middle. This CDR3 spans 16 amino acids. From germline, CDR1 is MNHNY and CDR2 SVGAGI (reference sequence). The sample in question was peripheral blood, obtained on day 0 of AZD1222 vaccination. The TCR sequence derives from an adult in good health. This rearrangement joins TRBV6-6 to TRBJ1-4, with D possibly being TRBD1 (6 bases). CDR3 amino acids: CAASPSGQIMNGKLFF. The CDR3 DNA sequence: TGTGCCGCATCCCCCAGCGGACAGATAATGAATGGGAAACTGTTTTTT.